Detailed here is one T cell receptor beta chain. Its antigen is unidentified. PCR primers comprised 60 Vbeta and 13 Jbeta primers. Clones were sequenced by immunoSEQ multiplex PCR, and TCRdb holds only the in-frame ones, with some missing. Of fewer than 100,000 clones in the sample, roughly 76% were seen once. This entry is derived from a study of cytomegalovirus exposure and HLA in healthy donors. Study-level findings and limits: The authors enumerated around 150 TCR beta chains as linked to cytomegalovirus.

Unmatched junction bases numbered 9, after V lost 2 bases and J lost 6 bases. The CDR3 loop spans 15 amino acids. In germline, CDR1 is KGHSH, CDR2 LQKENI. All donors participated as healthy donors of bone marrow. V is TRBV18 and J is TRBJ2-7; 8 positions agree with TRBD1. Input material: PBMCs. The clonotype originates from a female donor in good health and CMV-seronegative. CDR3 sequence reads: CASSPGTGGFGEQYF. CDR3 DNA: TGTGCCAGCTCACCAGGAACAGGGGGGTTCGGCGAGCAGTACTTC.